These T cell receptor beta chains were read from a single sample in a study of spatial heterogeneity in lung cancer. TCRdb re-analysed the 5' RACE reads in MiXCR, keeping a single row per CDR3 protein. This sample has about 24,000 distinct CDR3 sequences; 8% to 10% occur once, and the top ten carry roughly 8%. This material consisted of lung tumor tissue, taken at surgery. The receptors come from a male donor with early-stage non-small cell lung cancer. The CDR3 runs from the conserved cysteine through the conserved F or W. D genes are given only for firm matches. Where a row states a size, it is once, few, many or the class of an expanded clone; other rows omit it.

V gene	clone size	J gene	D gene	CDR3 DNA	CDR3 protein
TRBV27	few	TRBJ2-7	.	TGTGCCAGCAGTTTCACAAGCGGAGGGGGGTACGAGCAGTACTTC	CASSFTSGGGYEQYF
TRBV10-3	few	TRBJ2-3	.	TGTGCCATCAGTGCTTTGGCAGATACGCAGTATTTT	CAISALADTQYF
TRBV24-1	many	TRBJ1-2	TRBD1	TGTGCCACCAGTGGAACAGGGGAGATTTATGGCTACACCTTC	CATSGTGEIYGYTF
TRBV7-9	.	TRBJ1-1	.	TGTGCCAGCAGCAACATGGAGGGCACTGAAGCTTTCTTT	CASSNMEGTEAFF
TRBV10-3	many	TRBJ2-7	.	TGTGCCATCAGTGAGTCTGGAGTCTATCGCTACGAGCAGTACTTC	CAISESGVYRYEQYF
TRBV12-3/TRBV12-4	.	TRBJ2-3	TRBD2	TGTGCCAGCAGCGGGGGGGGGCGCACAGATACGCAGTATTTT	CASSGGGRTDTQYF
TRBV20-1	many	TRBJ2-5	.	TGCAGTGCTACCCCGGGACCCGGAAAAGAGACCCAGTACTTC	CSATPGPGKETQYF
TRBV7-2	many	TRBJ1-5	TRBD1	TGTGCCAGCAGCTTAGACGGGACAGGGGGCCTTAGCAATCAGCCCCAGCATTTT	CASSLDGTGGLSNQPQHF
TRBV7-2	few	TRBJ2-5	TRBD2	TGTGCCAGCAGCTCCAGCACTAGCGGGGGGGCCTATGAGACCCAGTACTTC	CASSSSTSGGAYETQYF
TRBV7-9	many	TRBJ1-5	TRBD1	TGTGCCAGCAGCAGTGGACAGGGTTGGAGCAATCAGCCCCAGCATTTT	CASSSGQGWSNQPQHF
TRBV20-1	few	TRBJ2-1	TRBD2	TGCAGTGCTAGATCCCTAGCGGGAGTCAGCAATGAGCAGTTCTTC	CSARSLAGVSNEQFF
TRBV7-6	.	TRBJ1-5	.	TGTGCCAGCAGCCAGGGTCGGGGATCTCAGCCCCAGCATTTT	CASSQGRGSQPQHF
TRBV20-1	.	TRBJ2-1	.	TGCAGTGCTCATACAGGGCGTGGGGGGGACAATGAGCAGTTCTTC	CSAHTGRGGDNEQFF
TRBV5-1	many	TRBJ1-6	.	TGCGCCAGCAGTGGTCAAGGGAAAAATTCACCCCTCCACTTT	CASSGQGKNSPLHF
TRBV4-3	.	TRBJ1-1	.	TGCGCCAGCAGCCAAGAGAAGGGGAACGTGAACACTGAAGCTTTCTTT	CASSQEKGNVNTEAFF
TRBV5-1	.	TRBJ1-2	.	TGCGCCAGCAGACAGGGATCGACTGGCTACACCTTC	CASRQGSTGYTF
TRBV6-1	many	TRBJ2-1	.	TGTGCCAGCAGTGAAGTGGCAGGGTACAATGAGCAGTTCTTC	CASSEVAGYNEQFF
TRBV2	many	TRBJ2-3	.	TGTGCCAGCAGTGATCGACTGGTACCCACAGATACGCAGTATTTT	CASSDRLVPTDTQYF
TRBV5-5	many	TRBJ2-7	TRBD1	TGTGCCAGCAGACACGACAGGGCCTCCTACGAGCAGTACTTC	CASRHDRASYEQYF
TRBV29-1	many	TRBJ2-1	TRBD2	TGCAGCGTTGAAGAACTAGCGGGAAACAATGAGCAGTTCTTC	CSVEELAGNNEQFF
TRBV13	many	TRBJ2-7	TRBD2	TGTGCCAGCAGACCGAGCGGGAGTCGCTACGAGCAGTACTTC	CASRPSGSRYEQYF
TRBV7-9	.	TRBJ2-7	.	TGTGCCAGCAGCTTAGGCTGGGGCCTGGAATCCTACGAGCAGTACTTC	CASSLGWGLESYEQYF
TRBV7-3	many	TRBJ1-6	.	TGTGCCAGCAGCATTACAGGGAAATCACCCCTCCACTTT	CASSITGKSPLHF
TRBV12-3/TRBV12-4	.	TRBJ2-5	.	TGTGCCAGCAGTTTGGGAACAATTCAAGAGACCCAGTACTTC	CASSLGTIQETQYF
TRBV10-3	many	TRBJ2-1	.	TGTGCCATCAGTGAGTCGACGGGAGCTGGGGATGAGCAGTTCTTC	CAISESTGAGDEQFF
TRBV4-2	few	TRBJ2-2	.	TGTGCCAGCAGCCAAGATATAGGGGTCATCGGGGAGCTGTTTTTT	CASSQDIGVIGELFF
TRBV7-6	.	TRBJ1-1	.	TGTGCCAGCAGCTCGATGACAGGTGAAGCTTTCTTT	CASSSMTGEAFF
TRBV5-1	many	TRBJ2-3	.	TGCGCCAGCAGCTTCCTAACAGATAGCGATACGCAGTATTTT	CASSFLTDSDTQYF
TRBV2	.	TRBJ2-5	.	TGTGCCAGCAATCGGGACCCCCCCCGGCGGGAGACCCAGTACTTC	CASNRDPPRRETQYF
TRBV28	many	TRBJ2-6	.	TGTGCCAGCAGTTTCCCCGGGCAGTCTGGGGCCAACGTCCTGACTTTC	CASSFPGQSGANVLTF
TRBV2	few	TRBJ2-3	TRBD1	TGTGCCAGCAGTACGAGGACAGGGGGCCCCAAGTTT	CASSTRTGGPKF
TRBV29-1	.	TRBJ2-1	.	TGCAGCGTGAACAGGTACAATGAGCAGTTCTTC	CSVNRYNEQFF
TRBV28	many	TRBJ1-1	.	TGTGCCAGCAGTCCACGGACATTTGAGAACACTGAAGCTTTCTTT	CASSPRTFENTEAFF
TRBV7-2	many	TRBJ1-2	.	TGTGCCAGCAGCTTAGCTACGGCAAACTATGGCTACACCTTC	CASSLATANYGYTF
TRBV27	.	TRBJ1-6	.	TGTGCCAGCGCCACAACAGACTATAATTCACCCCTCCACTTT	CASATTDYNSPLHF
TRBV20-1	many	TRBJ1-1	TRBD1	TGCAGTGCTAGAGATGGACAGGGGAGGGGTTGGAACACTGAAGCTTTCTTT	CSARDGQGRGWNTEAFF
TRBV7-8	many	TRBJ1-4	.	TGTGCCAGCAGAGGGGGAGTAGGTAATGAAAAACTGTTTTTT	CASRGGVGNEKLFF
TRBV6-2/TRBV6-3	many	TRBJ1-1	TRBD1	TGTGCCAGCAGTTTCCCGGACAGGGGGCATGTGAACACTGAAGCTTTCTTT	CASSFPDRGHVNTEAFF
TRBV12-3/TRBV12-4	.	TRBJ1-5	.	TGTGCCAGCAGTAGATACAGGGAGACTCAGCCCCAGCATTTT	CASSRYRETQPQHF
TRBV20-1	many	TRBJ1-6	.	TGCAGTGCTTTCTCCGCACAGAGCTCCTATAATTCACCCCTCCACTTT	CSAFSAQSSYNSPLHF
TRBV14	many	TRBJ2-7	TRBD2	TGTGCCAGCAGCCAAGGACTAGCGGACGCCTACGAGCAGTACTTC	CASSQGLADAYEQYF
TRBV12-3/TRBV12-4	many	TRBJ1-6	.	TGTGCCAGCAGTTCCCAGGCAGGAAGGCCAAATTCACCCCTCCACTTT	CASSSQAGRPNSPLHF
TRBV2	few	TRBJ2-1	TRBD2	TGTGCCAGCAGGGATAGCGGGAGTTCCTACAATGAGCAGTTCTTC	CASRDSGSSYNEQFF
TRBV6-5	few	TRBJ1-6	TRBD1	TGTGCCAGCAGTTCCGGGACAGTGCGCTATAATTCACCCCTCCACTTT	CASSSGTVRYNSPLHF
TRBV7-9	many	TRBJ1-5	.	TGTGCCAGCAGCTTACAGGGTCCCCAGCATTTT	CASSLQGPQHF
TRBV7-2	many	TRBJ1-5	.	TGTGCCAGCAGCTTTCAGGAGGATCAGCCCCAGCATTTT	CASSFQEDQPQHF
TRBV6-6	few	TRBJ2-7	TRBD1	TGTGCCAGCAGTCAAGGGGACAGGGGGAACGACGAGCAGTACTTC	CASSQGDRGNDEQYF
TRBV28	many	TRBJ1-3	.	TGTGCCAGCAACCTGGGGGGAACCCAGCGAAACACCATATATTTT	CASNLGGTQRNTIYF
TRBV6-2/TRBV6-3	medium-sized	TRBJ1-6	.	TGTGCCAGCTCAATAGACCCCTTCCACCTCCACTTT	CASSIDPFHLHF
TRBV28	few	TRBJ2-2	TRBD2	TGTGCCAGCAGTTTAGACGGGAGGAGCGTCGGGGAGCTGTTTTTT	CASSLDGRSVGELFF
TRBV5-1	many	TRBJ1-2	.	TGCGCCAGCAGCCCGGACCTGACTCAAAGGGATGGCTACACCTTC	CASSPDLTQRDGYTF
TRBV9	.	TRBJ1-1	TRBD1	TGTGCCAGCAGCTGGCAGGGGGACACTGAAGCTTTCTTT	CASSWQGDTEAFF
TRBV7-9	many	TRBJ2-1	TRBD2	TGTGCCAGCGGACTAGCGGGAGGGCCCTTCAATGAGCAGTTCTTC	CASGLAGGPFNEQFF
TRBV7-8	many	TRBJ2-2	.	TGTGCCAGCAGCTTAGGCAGGTCAAAGACCGGGGAGCTGTTTTTT	CASSLGRSKTGELFF
TRBV29-1	many	TRBJ2-1	.	TGCAGCGTTACATCGACCAATGAGCAGTTCTTC	CSVTSTNEQFF
TRBV28	many	TRBJ1-1	TRBD1	TGTGCCAGCAGTTTGATGACAGGGGTTGGGATCACTGAAGCTTTCTTT	CASSLMTGVGITEAFF
TRBV9	few	TRBJ2-7	.	TGTGCCAGCACCACCGGCGAGCAGTACTTC	CASTTGEQYF
TRBV5-1	many	TRBJ2-3	TRBD1	TGCGCCAGCAGCTCGGTCCCGGGACAGGGGACAGATACGCAGTATTTT	CASSSVPGQGTDTQYF
TRBV5-1	many	TRBJ1-1	.	TGCGCCAGCAGCTTAGGGGTGAACACTGAAGCTTTCTTT	CASSLGVNTEAFF